This TCR beta chain was sequenced in a study of T cell changes during pregnancy in multiple sclerosis. Trimming took 3 bases from V and 5 from J; bases not matched to a gene: 6. CDR1 and CDR2 from the germline V gene are SGHNT and YYREEE (reference sequence). This CDR3 is 16 amino acids long. The assay was immunoSEQ multiplex PCR, and TCRdb's table has in-frame clones only and misses some. The data hold some 80,000 clones, with 70% to 90% observed a single time. The receptor's source is a female donor in good health, enrolled as a control in a pregnancy study. Sequences were derived from peripheral blood, sampled in the first trimester of pregnancy. The gene calls are TRBV5-4 and TRBJ2-1; TRBD2 agrees at 12 bases. Here the CDR3 DNA reads TGTGCCAGCAGCTGGACCCGGACTAGCGGGAACAATGAGCAGTTCTTC. This translates into CASSWTRTSGNNEQFF.